This entry lists 21 T cell receptor beta chains sequenced from one sample in a study of PD-L1 blockade in urothelial cancer. The time point was: peripheral blood 6 weeks after treatment start. Libraries were prepared by immunoSEQ multiplex PCR; TCRdb keeps only in-frame clonotypes and omits some of them. The sample yields about 130,000 clones, roughly 82% seen once. Sequenced material: PBMCs, taken around atezolizumab (anti-PD-L1) treatment. The receptor source for this set is a man aged 45 to 65 with urothelial cancer.

The chain carries TRBV14 and TRBJ1-5; D remains unclear. Germline CDR1 and CDR2: SGHDN and FVKESK. This CDR3 has 14 amino acids. The V gene lost 1 base and the J gene lost 3 bases, with 7 bases spanning the gap. In DNA, the CDR3 is TGTGCCAGCAGCCAAGGTCTTCCCAATCAGCCCCAGCATTTT. Protein sequence: CASSQGLPNQPQHF.

The rearrangement joins TRBV4-1 to TRBJ2-7, with TRBD2 identical over 7 bases. This CDR3 spans 15 amino acids. The junction had 6 bases not matched to a gene; V was cut back by 4 bases and J by 0 bases. The germline V gene encodes CDR1 MGHRA and CDR2 YSYEKL. The CDR3 protein is CASSPLRGSSYEQYF. The CDR3 coding sequence is TGCGCCAGCAGCCCTTTGCGCGGGAGCTCCTACGAGCAGTACTTC.

The CDR3 coding sequence is TGTGCCAGCTCACCGGGGACACTCGACTCCAATGAGCAGTTCTTC. Translation gives CASSPGTLDSNEQFF. The genes are TRBV18 and TRBJ2-1, with D tentatively TRBD1 (6 bases). From germline, CDR1 is KGHSH and CDR2 LQKENI. With 3 bases removed from V and 6 bases from J, the gap between germline ends came to 15 bases. This CDR3 has 15 amino acids.

The CDR3 protein is CASSILGGKNQPQHF. The DNA of the CDR3 is TGTGCCAGTAGTATTCTAGGGGGTAAAAATCAGCCCCAGCATTTT. V and J are TRBV19 and TRBJ1-5; D is perhaps TRBD1 (6 bases). V lost 3 bases, J lost 4 bases, and 13 bases lay in between. This CDR3 has 15 amino acids. CDR1 LNHDA and CDR2 SQIVND come from the germline V gene (reference sequence).

The chain recombines TRBV2 with TRBJ1-3, with D possibly matching TRBD1 (6 bases). Germline lookup yields CDR1 SNHLY and CDR2 FYNNEI. This CDR3 comprises 14 residues. Trimming took off 6 bases at V and 2 bases at J, with 11 bases between the two ends. The CDR3 DNA sequence: TGTGCCAGCAGGATGGGGGGGCCTGGAAACACCATATATTTT. Amino acids: CASRMGGPGNTIYF.

The gene calls are TRBV11-3 and TRBJ2-7, with a possible D match to TRBD1 (5 bases). CDR3 length equals 14 residues. Germline values: CDR1 SGHNT, CDR2 YENEEA. Trimming took off 5 bases at V and 6 bases at J, with 17 bases between the two ends. The CDR3 DNA reads as TGTGCCAGCAGCCCTCCTGGGGCAAGCTTCGAGCAGTACTTC. This gives the protein CASSPPGASFEQYF.

The genes are TRBV30 and TRBJ1-4; 9 bases map to TRBD1. CDR3 size: 15 residues. Losses at the gene ends were 3 bases for V and 6 bases for J; bases not matched to a gene: 8. Germline loops: CDR1 GTSNPN, CDR2 SVGIG (reference sequence). The CDR3 bases are TGTGCCTGGAGCACAGGGGGCGGGGGCGATGAAAAACTGTTTTTT. It encodes CAWSTGGGGDEKLFF.

The chain combines TRBV30 with TRBJ1-2; D gene unclear. Germline-derived CDR1 and CDR2 are GTSNPN and SVGIG (reference sequence). The CDR3 runs to 11 residues. Trimming shortened V by 0 bases and J by 7 bases, and 6 bases separated the two germline ends. CDR3 loop: CAWSVVGGYTF. Here the CDR3 DNA reads TGTGCCTGGAGTGTAGTCGGTGGCTACACCTTC.

The CDR3: CASSSTHTGDQPQHF. The DNA for the CDR3 is TGTGCCAGCAGTTCCACACACACGGGGGATCAGCCCCAGCATTTT. The gene calls are TRBV6-5 and TRBJ1-5, with a possible D match to TRBD1 (5 bases). The CDR3 runs 15 residues. CDR1 and CDR2 (germline): MNHEY, SVGAGI. V lost 4 bases and J lost 5, with 15 bases in between.

The genes are TRBV19 and TRBJ2-5; D perhaps matches TRBD1 (5 bases). CDR3 length: 13 amino acids. Between the trimmed V and J ends, which lost 6 bases and 3 bases, there was a span of 11 bases. Germline V gene data show CDR1 as LNHDA and CDR2 as SQIVND (reference sequence). The CDR3 sequence: CASRKQEKETQYF. In nucleotides, the CDR3 is TGTGCCAGTAGGAAACAGGAGAAAGAGACCCAGTACTTC.

The rearrangement links TRBV6-1 to TRBJ1-5; D may be TRBD1 (5 bases). V lost 2 bases and J 0 bases, leaving 11 bases between the germline ends. Looked up from germline, CDR1 is MNHNS and CDR2 is SASEGT. This CDR3 has 16 residues. The chain's CDR3 is CASSEKGQYSNQPQHF. For the CDR3, the DNA is TGTGCCAGCAGTGAAAAGGGGCAATATAGCAATCAGCCCCAGCATTTT.

This clone appeared a few times. The chain recombines TRBV9 with TRBJ2-7, with D maybe TRBD2 (6 bases). The CDR3 is 15 residues long. The germline CDR1 and CDR2 sequences are SGDLS and YYNGEE. Trimming removed 0 bases at V and 3 bases at J, with 13 bases between. The CDR3: CASSVGSGEVYEQYF. As DNA, the CDR3 is TGTGCCAGCAGCGTAGGGTCGGGAGAAGTCTACGAGCAGTACTTC.

The CDR3 coding sequence is TGTGCCAGCAGCTTAGTCTTGGGGGCGGATCAGCCCCAGCATTTT. Amino acid sequence: CASSLVLGADQPQHF. The V gene is TRBV7-2, the J gene TRBJ1-5; possibly TRBD1 for D (6 bases). The CDR3 extends over 15 amino acids. Germline values: CDR1 SGHTA, CDR2 FQGNSA. V dropped 1 base and J dropped 5 bases, with 12 bases sitting between them.

This clone was counted between two and nine times. The V call is TRBV27, the J call TRBJ2-3, with 7 nucleotides matching TRBD1. Germline lookup yields CDR1 MNHEY and CDR2 SMNVEV (reference sequence). Trimming cost V 3 bases and J 4 bases; bases outside gene matches: 7. The CDR3 spans 15 residues. The CDR3 DNA follows: TGTGCCAGCAGTTTTCTTGACAGGGCTCCAGATACGCAGTATTTT. Its translation: CASSFLDRAPDTQYF.

This rearrangement joins TRBV2 to TRBJ1-4, with TRBD1 matching 8 bases. CDR3 length: 15 residues. Per germline, CDR1 SNHLY and CDR2 FYNNEI. The V segment lost 2 bases and the J segment 4 bases; nucleotides outside the gene matches: 3. CDR3 DNA: TGTGCCAGCAGTGAACGGGACAGGTATAATGAAAAACTGTTTTTT. Its protein is CASSERDRYNEKLFF.

This chain joins TRBV6-1 and TRBJ2-3; the match to TRBD1 covers 8 bases. The CDR3 sequence is 16 residues long. V lost 4 bases to trimming and J lost 7 bases; unmatched junction nucleotides: 13. The germline V gene has CDR1 MNHNS and CDR2 SASEGT. The DNA of the CDR3 is TGTGCCAGCAGTGCCCAGGGGGCTTTGGCCTCATATACGCAGTATTTT. It yields the protein CASSAQGALASYTQYF.

This chain connects TRBV9 to TRBJ1-5; no clear D. Trimming took off 4 bases at V and 4 bases at J, with 9 bases between the two ends. Germline assignment: CDR1 SGDLS and CDR2 YYNGEE. The CDR3 loop spans 13 amino acids. CDR3 sequence reads: CASSSDGNQPQHF. CDR3 DNA sequence: TGTGCCAGCAGCTCCGACGGGAATCAGCCCCAGCATTTT.

The V and J genes are TRBV7-3 and TRBJ2-7; 8 positions agree with TRBD1. This CDR3 has 15 amino acids. Germline CDR1 is SGHTA and CDR2 is FQGTGA. The V gene end was trimmed by 5 bases and the J gene end by 5 bases; junction bases not matched to a gene: 11. The CDR3 spells CASSTTGAPADEQYF. DNA of the CDR3: TGTGCCAGCAGCACGACAGGGGCCCCCGCGGACGAGCAGTACTTC. The full variable domain, rest sourced from reference TRBV7-3 and TRBJ2-7, is GAGVSQTPSNKVTEKGKYVELRCDPISGHTALYWYRQSLGQGPEFLIYFQGTGAADDSGLPNDRFFAVRPEGSVSTLKIQRTERGDSAVYLCASSTTGAPADEQYFGPGTRLTVT.

The chain couples TRBV28 to TRBJ2-5, with TRBD2 as a possible D gene (5 bases). Germline V gene data show CDR1 as MDHEN and CDR2 as SYDVKM. This CDR3 is built from 16 residues. V was trimmed by 7 bases and J by 5 bases, leaving 23 bases between them. CDR3 region: CASIKGLKRADETQYF. The CDR3 nucleotides are TGTGCCAGCATCAAAGGGTTGAAGAGGGCCGATGAGACCCAGTACTTC.

The chain combines TRBV5-1 with TRBJ2-2, with TRBD1 matching 8 bases. J was trimmed by 5 bases and V by 0 bases; bases with no gene match: 6. The CDR3 is 16 residues long. Germline V gene sequence: CDR1 SGHRS, CDR2 YFSETQ. For the CDR3, the DNA is TGCGCCAGCAGCTTGGCGCAGGGGGCTTATACCGGGGAGCTGTTTTTT. Translated, it gives CASSLAQGAYTGELFF.

This clone occurred once. The gene calls are TRBV2 and TRBJ2-1, with 11 positions matching TRBD1. Looked up from germline, CDR1 is SNHLY and CDR2 is FYNNEI. V shed 6 bases, J shed 6 bases, and the junction held 10 bases outside the gene matches. This CDR3 comprises 16 residues. The CDR3 loop is CASRGGQGAVGNEQFF. The CDR3 region has the DNA TGTGCCAGCAGGGGTGGACAGGGGGCGGTGGGCAATGAGCAGTTCTTC.